The clone carrying this TCR beta chain was observed many times. The antigen is not known. RNA transcripts were the template for amplifying TCR beta CDR3 regions. RT-PCR in the first round (using the HTBI primer set) targeted the TCR CDR3. TCRdb passed the multiplex PCR reads through MiXCR, listing each CDR3 protein once. The table includes hundreds of thousands of distinct CDR3 sequences, 15% to 19% detected once. Unmatched junction bases numbered 6, after V lost 7 bases and J lost 6 bases. The CDR3 extends over 14 amino acids. CDR1 and CDR2 from the germline V gene are SNHLY and FYNNEI. The sample comes from a study of T cells in Graves' hyperthyroidism and ophthalmopathy. Exclusion of patients followed from uncontrolled infection, other autoimmune disease, pregnancy or lactation. Orbital computed tomography and thyroid ultrasound, together with serum TRAb and thyroxine and clinical symptoms, were used for diagnoses. The blood sample predates any ophthalmopathy symptoms, coming from first hyperthyroidism diagnosis.

Study-wide findings and caveats: Most clonotypes expanded in thyroid above 0.001 were likewise present in blood.

The TCR was taken from a woman aged 18-35 years with Graves' hyperthyroidism that later progressed to Graves' ophthalmopathy. The sample consisted of blood. V is TRBV2 and J is TRBJ1-6, with TRBD1 matching 7 bases. The CDR3 coding sequence is TGTGCCAGCAAAGAGACAGGGAGTAATTCACCCCTCCACTTT. This sequence encodes CASKETGSNSPLHF.